This entry is about one T cell receptor beta chain. Germline V CDR1 and CDR2: SGDLS, YYNGEE. Losses at the gene ends were 6 bases for V and 0 bases for J; bases not matched to a gene: 5. The CDR3 runs 15 residues. Repertoires were generated with immunoSEQ multiplex PCR, while TCRdb's copy carries only in-frame clones and drops some. This table holds fewer than 200,000 clones, 90% found once. This specimen comes from a study of control samples from healthy donors and cancer patients. This rearrangement joins TRBV9 to TRBJ1-5, with 8 bases that match TRBD1. The receptor comes from a woman between 45 and 60 years old in good health. Material: blood. DNA for the CDR3: TGTGCCAGCACCTACAGGGGGAATAGCAATCAGCCCCAGCATTTT. Protein product: CASTYRGNSNQPQHF. Looking up the rest from reference TRBV9 and TRBJ1-5 gives the full variable domain: DSGVTQTPKHLITATGQRVTLRCSPRSGDLSVYWYQQSLDQGLQFLIQYYNGEERAKGNILERFSAQQFPDLHSELNLSSLELGDSALYFCASTYRGNSNQPQHFGDGTRLSIL.